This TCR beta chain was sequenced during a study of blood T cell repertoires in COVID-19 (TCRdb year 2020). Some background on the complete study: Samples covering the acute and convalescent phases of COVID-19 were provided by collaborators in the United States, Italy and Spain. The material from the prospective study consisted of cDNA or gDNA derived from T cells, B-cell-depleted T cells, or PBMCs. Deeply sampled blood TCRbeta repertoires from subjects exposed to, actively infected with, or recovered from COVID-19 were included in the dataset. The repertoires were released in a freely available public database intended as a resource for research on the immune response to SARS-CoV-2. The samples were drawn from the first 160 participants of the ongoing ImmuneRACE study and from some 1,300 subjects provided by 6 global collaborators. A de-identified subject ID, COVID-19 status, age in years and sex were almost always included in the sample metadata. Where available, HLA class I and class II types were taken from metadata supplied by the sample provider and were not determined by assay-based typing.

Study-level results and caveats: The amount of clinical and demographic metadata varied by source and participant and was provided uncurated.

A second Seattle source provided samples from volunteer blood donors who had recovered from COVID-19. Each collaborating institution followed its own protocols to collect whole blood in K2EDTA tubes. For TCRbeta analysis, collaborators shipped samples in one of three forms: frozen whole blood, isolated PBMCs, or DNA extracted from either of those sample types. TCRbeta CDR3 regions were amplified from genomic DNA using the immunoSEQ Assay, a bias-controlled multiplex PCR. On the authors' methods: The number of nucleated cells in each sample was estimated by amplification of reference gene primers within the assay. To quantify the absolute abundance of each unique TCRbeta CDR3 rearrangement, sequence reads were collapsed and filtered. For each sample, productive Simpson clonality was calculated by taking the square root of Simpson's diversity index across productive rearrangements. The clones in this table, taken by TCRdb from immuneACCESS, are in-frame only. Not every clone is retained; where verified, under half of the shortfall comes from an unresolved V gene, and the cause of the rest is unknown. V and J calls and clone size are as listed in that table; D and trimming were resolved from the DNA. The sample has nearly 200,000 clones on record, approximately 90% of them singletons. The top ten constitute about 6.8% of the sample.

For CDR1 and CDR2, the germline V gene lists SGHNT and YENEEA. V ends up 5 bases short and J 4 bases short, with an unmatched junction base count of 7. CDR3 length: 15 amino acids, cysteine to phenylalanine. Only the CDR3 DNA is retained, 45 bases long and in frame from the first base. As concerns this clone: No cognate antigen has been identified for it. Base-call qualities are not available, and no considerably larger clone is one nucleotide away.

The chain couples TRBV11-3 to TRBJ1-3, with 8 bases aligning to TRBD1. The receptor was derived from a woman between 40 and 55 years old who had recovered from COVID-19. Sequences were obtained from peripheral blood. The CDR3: CASSRRTGSGNTIYF. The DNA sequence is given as TGTGCCAGCAGCCGGCGGACAGGGAGCGGAAACACCATATATTTT.